Presented here are 19 T cell receptor beta chains from one specimen sequenced in a study of blood T cell repertoires in COVID-19. Data came from immunoSEQ multiplex PCR; TCRdb stores just in-frame clones and leaves some out. This table holds some 87,000 clones, approximately 90% found once. What was sequenced was peripheral blood. The receptors were gathered from a human donor with COVID-19, enrolled during active disease. The donor label of this sample is uncertain.

The chain joins TRBV7-2 to TRBJ2-7, with 7 bases lining up with TRBD2. The CDR3 spans 15 residues. Germline lookup yields CDR1 SGHTA and CDR2 FQGNSA. The V and J ends lost 5 bases and 5 bases, in that order; junction bases with no gene match: 12. CDR3 sequence: CASSPPGLGGNEQYF. The CDR3 coding sequence is TGTGCCAGCAGCCCCCCCGGTTTGGGGGGGAACGAGCAGTACTTC.

The chain uses TRBV11-1 and TRBJ2-5; D unresolved. The CDR3 is 14 residues long. Per the germline V gene, CDR1 is SGHAT and CDR2 is FQDESV (reference sequence). Trimming removed 4 bases from V and 3 bases from J, with 12 bases in between. This chain's CDR3 is CASSSFREEETQYF. In nucleotides, the CDR3 is TGTGCCAGCAGCTCGTTCAGAGAGGAAGAGACCCAGTACTTC.

The chain has TRBV4-1 and TRBJ1-2; the match to TRBD1 covers 8 bases. After removal of 1 base from V and 4 bases from J, the junction contained 14 bases not matched to a gene. The CDR3 totals 18 residues. The germline V gene has CDR1 MGHRA and CDR2 YSYEKL. The CDR3 sequence is CASSQVRDRGSFSYGYTF. The CDR3 DNA sequence: TGCGCCAGCAGCCAAGTGAGAGACAGGGGATCGTTTAGCTATGGCTACACCTTC.

The J gene is TRBJ1-2, the V gene TRBV2; 7 nucleotides agree with TRBD1. V lost 6 bases to trimming and J lost 9 bases; unmatched junction nucleotides: 13. Germline-derived CDR1 and CDR2 are SNHLY and FYNNEI. The length of the CDR3 is 14 residues. The CDR3 DNA reads TGTGCCAGCAGCGCCCAGGGGACAGAGGTCAGCTACACCTTC. Translating it yields CASSAQGTEVSYTF.

V and J are TRBV2 and TRBJ1-1; maybe TRBD1 (6 bases). V shed 8 bases and J shed 5 bases, with 15 bases lying between them. Per germline, CDR1 SNHLY and CDR2 FYNNEI. The CDR3 has 13 residues. The CDR3 DNA sequence: TGTGCCAGCCGGGGGGCAGGGTGGACTGAAGCTTTCTTT. Translating gives CASRGAGWTEAFF.

The gene calls are TRBV10-1 and TRBJ1-1, with 7 bases aligning to TRBD1. Germline trimming cut 6 bases from V and 4 bases from J; bases unmatched to any gene: 8. The CDR3 has 14 residues. Germline V gives CDR1 WNHNN, CDR2 SYGVQD (reference sequence). This CDR3 is CASSYTGAGTEAFF. CDR3 nucleotide sequence: TGCGCCAGCAGCTACACAGGGGCTGGCACTGAAGCTTTCTTT.

This clone is a singleton in its sample. The chain is built from TRBV30 and TRBJ1-2, with 7 bases aligning to TRBD1. V lost 2 bases to trimming and J lost 6 bases; unmatched junction nucleotides: 3. The germline V gene encodes CDR1 GTSNPN and CDR2 SVGIG (reference sequence). The CDR3 sequence is 12 residues long. CDR3 region: CAWSRGQDGYTF. Written as DNA, the CDR3 is TGTGCCTGGAGTAGGGGGCAAGATGGCTACACCTTC.

The CDR3 region is CASSLLGQAGETQYF. CDR3 nucleotides: TGCGCCAGCAGCTTACTTGGGCAGGCGGGGGAGACCCAGTACTTC. The chain joins TRBV5-1 to TRBJ2-5; D possibly corresponds to TRBD2 (6 bases). V was clipped by 2 bases and J by 5 bases, with 16 bases between them. This CDR3 is built from 15 residues. The germline V gene has CDR1 SGHRS and CDR2 YFSETQ. Filled out from reference TRBV5-1 and TRBJ2-5, the complete variable domain reads KAGVTQTPRYLIKTRGQQVTLSCSPISGHRSVSWYQQTPGQGLQFLFEYFSETQRNKGNFPGRFSGRQFSNSRSEMNVSTLELGDSALYLCASSLLGQAGETQYFGPGTRLLVL.

The chain employs TRBV5-8 and TRBJ1-5; 7 bases are shared with TRBD1. The V gene end was trimmed by 4 bases and the J gene end by 6 bases; junction bases not matched to a gene: 7. The CDR3 spans 14 residues. Germline-derived CDR1 and CDR2 are SGHTS and YDEGEE. CDR3 sequence reads: CASSDGQAGQPQHF. The DNA for the CDR3 is TGTGCCAGCAGCGATGGACAGGCGGGTCAGCCCCAGCATTTT.

The rearrangement joins TRBV12-5 to TRBJ2-3, with D maybe TRBD2 (6 bases). Trimming pared 1 base from V and 2 bases from J, leaving 13 bases between. Looked up from germline, CDR1 is LGHNT and CDR2 is FRNRAP. CDR3 length: 16 residues. The chain's CDR3 is CASGLGGLPNTDTQYF. The CDR3 bases are TGTGCTAGTGGTTTGGGCGGACTACCAAACACAGATACGCAGTATTTT.

The chain recombines TRBV29-1 with TRBJ1-2, with D tentatively TRBD1 (6 bases). Trimming took off 5 bases at V and 6 bases at J, with 13 bases between the two ends. Germline V CDR1 and CDR2: SQVTM, ANQGSEA. The CDR3 runs to 12 residues. CDR3 sequence: CSVTDSEHGYTF. The CDR3 DNA follows: TGCAGCGTTACGGACAGCGAACATGGCTACACCTTC.

This clone showed up just a few times. This chain joins TRBV6-5 and TRBJ2-2, with 10 bases fitting TRBD1. The CDR3 covers 13 residues. V was clipped by 6 bases and J by 7 bases; unmatched bases: 2. In germline, CDR1 is MNHEY, CDR2 SVGAGI. CDR3 in DNA: TGTGCCAGCAGGGGACAGGGGAGCGGGGAGCTGTTTTTT. Translating it yields CASRGQGSGELFF.

The table lists this clone with a few counts. V is TRBV9 and J is TRBJ2-6, with TRBD2 identical over 7 bases. This CDR3 is 18 amino acids long. Germline trimming cut 2 bases from V and 0 bases from J; bases unmatched to any gene: 8. CDR1 and CDR2 (germline): SGDLS, YYNGEE. CDR3 nucleotides: TGTGCCAGCAGCGTTCCGGGGGGAGGGAGCTCTGGGGCCAACGTCCTGACTTTC. Its translation is CASSVPGGGSSGANVLTF.

The genes are TRBV5-1 and TRBJ1-4; possibly TRBD1 for D (6 bases). Between the trimmed V and J ends, which lost 3 bases and 3 bases, there was a span of 12 bases. The CDR3 covers 15 residues. Germline V gene lookup returns CDR1 SGHRS and CDR2 YFSETQ. In DNA, the CDR3 is TGCGCCAGCAGCTCGGTTGGGGGCTCTAATGAAAAACTGTTTTTT. Translated, it gives CASSSVGGSNEKLFF.

This clone was counted a single time. The rearrangement joins TRBV6-4 to TRBJ2-3, with 7 bases that match TRBD2. V was pared by 4 bases and J by 0 bases, with 4 bases of the junction left unmatched. Germline V gene lookup returns CDR1 MRHNA and CDR2 SNTAGT. This CDR3 comprises 15 residues. CDR3 sequence reads: CASSARGLSTDTQYF. The DNA of the CDR3 is TGTGCCAGCAGTGCGAGGGGACTAAGCACAGATACGCAGTATTTT.

This chain joins TRBV5-1 and TRBJ2-3; 7 nucleotides match TRBD1. Trimming cost V 4 bases and J 1 base; bases outside gene matches: 6. This CDR3 spans 15 amino acids. Germline V gives CDR1 SGHRS, CDR2 YFSETQ. CDR3: CASSMTGPGTDTQYF. As DNA, the CDR3 is TGCGCCAGCAGCATGACAGGGCCCGGCACAGATACGCAGTATTTT.

The chain uses TRBV29-1 and TRBJ2-5; 10 bases are shared with TRBD1. With 7 bases clipped from V and 5 bases from J, the junction kept 16 bases outside the gene matches. From germline, CDR1 is SQVTM and CDR2 ANQGSEA. This CDR3 has 16 amino acids. The CDR3 loop is CSAPRVRQGAGETQYF. Here the CDR3 DNA reads TGCAGCGCCCCTAGGGTCCGACAGGGGGCCGGTGAGACCCAGTACTTC.

The chain links TRBV19 to TRBJ1-2; 7 positions agree with TRBD1. V was pared by 5 bases and J by 5 bases, with 5 bases of the junction left unmatched. The CDR3 contains 13 residues. Per germline, CDR1 LNHDA and CDR2 SQIVND (reference sequence). CDR3 sequence reads: CASSPDREYGYTF. In DNA, the CDR3 is TGTGCCAGTAGTCCTGACAGGGAGTATGGCTACACCTTC.

This chain joins TRBV6-5 and TRBJ1-2; 9 nucleotides match TRBD1. This CDR3 has 13 residues. With V trimmed by 7 bases and J by 6 bases, 6 bases remained unmatched. Germline CDR1 and CDR2: MNHEY and SVGAGI. CDR3 sequence reads: CASTYDRGNGYTF. CDR3 DNA sequence: TGTGCCAGCACTTATGACAGGGGGAATGGCTACACCTTC.